The rows below give T cell receptor beta chains drawn from one sample of a study of blood T cells in healthy people across ages. TCRdb itself ran the 5' RACE reads through MiXCR, one entry per CDR3 protein. This sample carries 790,000 or so distinct CDR3 sequences, roughly 46% of them seen once, and the ten largest clones take roughly 20%. Sequenced: blood. These receptor sequences come from a man older than 75 in good health. The CDR3 runs from the conserved cysteine through the conserved F or W. D genes are given only for firm matches. The size field is filled for only some rows; it gives once, few, many or a size class.

d_call j_call clone_size v_call cdr3_aa cdr3_nt
NA TRBJ2-7 NA TRBV20-1 CSATQGRDVYEQYF TGCAGTGCAACTCAAGGGCGAGATGTCTACGAGCAGTACTTC
NA TRBJ1-5 NA TRBV5-1 CASSLYEGGNQPQHF TGCGCCAGCAGCTTGTATGAGGGGGGGAATCAGCCCCAGCATTTT
NA TRBJ1-1 NA TRBV7-3 CASSLSGSTEAFF TGTGCCAGCAGCTTATCGGGGTCCACTGAAGCTTTCTTT
TRBD2 TRBJ2-1 few TRBV10-3 CAINVVAGDSEQFF TGTGCCATCAATGTGGTAGCGGGAGATTCTGAGCAGTTCTTC
NA TRBJ2-7 many TRBV7-2 CASSLPGQRPFYEQYF TGTGCCAGCAGCCTGCCGGGACAACGACCTTTCTACGAGCAGTACTTC
TRBD1 TRBJ1-2 NA TRBV29-1 CSVLDRDSFNYGYTF TGCAGCGTTCTGGATAGGGACAGTTTTAACTATGGCTACACCTTC
TRBD2 TRBJ2-7 NA TRBV20-1 CSVLTSGPRRSSYNEQYF TGCAGTGTTTTAACTAGCGGGCCTCGCCGAAGCTCCTACAATGAGCAGTACTTC
NA TRBJ2-4 NA TRBV10-3 CAISESGGREQYF TGTGCCATCAGTGAGTCGGGGGGAAGGGAGCAGTACTTC
NA TRBJ1-2 NA TRBV20-1 CSARPGTSRWGYTF TGCAGTGCTAGACCCGGGACATCGCGTTGGGGCTACACCTTC
TRBD1 TRBJ2-7 NA TRBV12-3/TRBV12-4 CASSILPGQGYEQYF TGTGCCAGCAGTATACTACCGGGACAGGGGTACGAGCAGTACTTC
TRBD2 TRBJ2-1 NA TRBV20-1 CSARGPSGSDEQFF TGCAGTGCTAGAGGCCCTAGCGGGAGCGATGAGCAGTTCTTC
NA TRBJ2-5 NA TRBV11-1 CASSHLAETQYF TGTGCCAGCAGCCATCTCGCGGAGACCCAGTACTTC
NA TRBJ2-5 few TRBV5-1 CASSLAPEETQYF TGTGCCAGCAGCTTAGCTCCGGAAGAGACCCAGTACTTC
NA TRBJ2-1 NA TRBV20-1 CSARDSCGKFF TGCAGTGCCCGCGACTCTTGTGGGAAGTTCTTC
TRBD2 TRBJ2-7 NA TRBV4-1 CANSQETSVYEQYF TGCGCCAACAGCCAAGAGACTAGCGTCTACGAGCAGTACTTC
NA TRBJ2-7 NA TRBV7-2 CASSLRTSYEQYF TGTGCCAGCAGCTTACGTACTTCCTACGAGCAGTACTTC
NA TRBJ2-1 NA TRBV7-2 CASSRGTTSSYNEQFF TGTGCCAGCAGCAGGGGGACTACGAGCTCCTACAATGAGCAGTTCTTC
NA TRBJ2-5 NA TRBV19 CASRKQGQETQYF TGTGCCAGTAGAAAACAGGGTCAAGAGACCCAGTACTTC
NA TRBJ2-5 NA TRBV28 CASSVSNREEQYF TGTGCCAGCAGTGTATCGAACAGGGAGGAGCAGTACTTC
TRBD2 TRBJ2-1 few TRBV6-2/TRBV6-3 CASSLSGSPGYEQFF TGTGCCAGCAGCCTTAGCGGGAGCCCTGGCTATGAGCAGTTCTTC
TRBD1 TRBJ2-7 NA TRBV6-5 CASRLDRGPWEQYF TGTGCCAGCAGGTTGGACAGGGGGCCGTGGGAGCAGTACTTC
NA TRBJ2-1 few TRBV11-3 CASSSQIVRDEQFF TGTGCCAGCAGCTCCCAAATCGTACGCGATGAGCAGTTCTTC
TRBD2 TRBJ2-3 few TRBV28 CASSRWGRDTDTQYF TGTGCCAGCAGCCGATGGGGGAGGGACACAGATACGCAGTATTTT
NA TRBJ2-3 NA TRBV7-2 CASSLVALTDTQYF TGTGCCAGCAGCTTAGTTGCACTCACAGATACGCAGTATTTT
NA TRBJ2-3 few TRBV20-1 CSARGVVDTQYF TGCAGTGCTAGAGGGGTGGTAGATACGCAGTATTTT
NA TRBJ1-5 few TRBV27 CASSPLYEIGLGNQPQHF TGTGCCAGCAGTCCCTTATATGAAATAGGTTTGGGCAATCAGCCCCAGCATTTT
TRBD1 TRBJ2-7 many TRBV10-3 CAISRTGVGYEQYF TGTGCCATCAGCCGGACAGGGGTTGGCTACGAGCAGTACTTC
NA TRBJ2-3 NA TRBV28 CAGSFDSITDTQYF TGTGCCGGCAGTTTTGACTCGATCACAGATACGCAGTATTTT
NA TRBJ2-7 few TRBV27 CASMIPGGEQYF TGTGCCAGCATGATACCCGGGGGCGAGCAGTACTTC
NA TRBJ2-7 once TRBV29-1 CSVALAVSYNEQYF TGCAGCGTTGCCCTCGCGGTTTCCTACAATGAGCAGTACTTC
NA TRBJ2-5 few TRBV7-6 CASSLVFSSNEQYF TGTGCCAGCAGCTTAGTGTTCTCCTCCAATGAGCAGTACTTC
NA TRBJ1-2 NA TRBV29-1 CSVAGDSVGYGYTF TGCAGCGTGGCAGGGGATTCGGTTGGCTATGGCTACACCTTC
TRBD1 TRBJ2-3 NA TRBV3-1 CASSLETGSGDTQYF TGTGCCAGCAGCCTTGAGACAGGGAGCGGAGATACGCAGTATTTT
TRBD2 TRBJ2-3 NA TRBV20-1 CSARDLRREGRDTQYF TGCAGTGCTAGAGATCTGAGGCGGGAGGGCCGGGATACGCAGTATTTT
NA TRBJ2-5 NA TRBV12-3/TRBV12-4 CASSSANYRETQYF TGTGCCAGCAGTTCAGCGAATTACAGAGAGACCCAGTACTTC
NA TRBJ2-5 few TRBV4-2 CASSQEDHPTETQYF TGTGCCAGCAGCCAAGAAGATCACCCAACGGAGACCCAGTACTTC
NA TRBJ2-7 once TRBV9 CASSPGLTTYEQYF TGTGCCAGCAGCCCGGGACTTACCACCTACGAGCAGTACTTC
NA TRBJ1-2 NA TRBV5-1 CASSLDTGDSGYTF TGCGCCAGCAGCTTGGATACCGGGGATAGTGGCTACACCTTC
TRBD2 TRBJ2-5 NA TRBV5-1 CASSLAAREVKETQYF TGCGCCAGCAGCTTGGCCGCGCGGGAGGTCAAAGAGACCCAGTACTTC
TRBD2 TRBJ2-4 once TRBV18 CASSPSGTGKNIQYF TGTGCCAGCTCACCTAGCGGGACTGGCAAAAACATTCAGTACTTC
TRBD1 TRBJ1-6 NA TRBV3-1 CASSPSNIDRVNSPLHF TGTGCCAGCAGCCCGTCGAATATTGACAGGGTTAATTCACCCCTCCACTTT